A selection of T cell receptor beta chains follows, all from one sample in a study of blood T cell repertoires in COVID-19. TCRdb's table, derived via immunoSEQ multiplex PCR, lists solely in-frame clones and lacks some. The sample has 90,000 to 100,000 clones, 86% seen once. Source material: peripheral blood. Receptor source: a man between 45 and 60 years old with acute or convalescent COVID-19. Each CDR3 is given with its conserved first and last residue. Each record gives: V gene, clone size, D gene, J gene, CDR3 DNA, CDR3 protein. D genes are given only for firm matches. For some rows the clone size is stated as once, few or many, or as a class when expanded; others skip it.

TRBV4-1	once	TRBD2	TRBJ2-4	TGCGCCAGCAGCCAAGTTGCGGGAGGGCCGGTCAAAAACATTCAGTACTTC	CASSQVAGGPVKNIQYF
TRBV11-2	-	-	TRBJ2-7	TGTGCCAGCAGCTTAGGGGACACGCTCTACGAGCAGTACTTC	CASSLGDTLYEQYF
TRBV5-1	-	-	TRBJ2-5	TGCGCCAGCAGCTTTGGGGGGACAGCTTCGGAGACCCAGTACTTC	CASSFGGTASETQYF
TRBV15	few	-	TRBJ2-2	TGTGCCACCAGCAGAGTCCCGTCGGGGGAGCTGTTTTTT	CATSRVPSGELFF
TRBV4-1	-	-	TRBJ1-3	TGCGCCAGCAGCCACGGGGGTCACGACCTATCTGGAAACACCATATATTTT	CASSHGGHDLSGNTIYF
TRBV9	-	-	TRBJ1-2	TGTGCCAGCAGCGCGAGCCCCCATGCAGGGGCAAGTAACTATGGCTACACCTTC	CASSASPHAGASNYGYTF
TRBV5-6	-	-	TRBJ1-2	TGTGCCAGCAGCTTGGGGCGGAGTTACTATGGCTACACCTTC	CASSLGRSYYGYTF
TRBV24-1	-	TRBD1	TRBJ2-1	TGTGCCACCAGTGTAGGACAGGGACTCTACAATGAGCAGTTCTTC	CATSVGQGLYNEQFF
TRBV6-2/TRBV6-3	-	-	TRBJ2-1	TGTGCCAGCAGTTACCGGGACTACAATGAGCAGTTCTTC	CASSYRDYNEQFF
TRBV2	-	TRBD1	TRBJ2-1	TGTGCCAGCAGTGGGGACAGGACAACCTACAATGAGCAGTTCTTC	CASSGDRTTYNEQFF
TRBV24-1	-	TRBD1	TRBJ2-3	TGTGCCACCAGTGACAAAGGGGGCTTCGACACAGATACGCAGTATTTT	CATSDKGGFDTDTQYF
TRBV4-2	once	TRBD2	TRBJ2-7	TGTGCCAGCAGCCAAGATCGAACTAGCGCTTACGAGCAGTACTTC	CASSQDRTSAYEQYF
TRBV9	-	TRBD1	TRBJ1-2	TGTGCCAGCAACATGGCGGCCAGGGGGAGCGGCTACACCTTC	CASNMAARGSGYTF
TRBV10-1	-	TRBD1	TRBJ2-7	TGCGCCAGCAGTCTCGGACAGGGTACCCACGAGCAGTACTTC	CASSLGQGTHEQYF
TRBV5-1	-	TRBD2	TRBJ2-6	TGCGCCAGCAGCTTTGGCAGCGGGAGCTCTGGGGCCAACGTCCTGACTTTC	CASSFGSGSSGANVLTF
TRBV3-1/TRBV3-2	-	TRBD2	TRBJ2-1	TGTGCCAGCAGCCAAGGCCCTGGATTCTCTAGCGGGAGTCAGTACAATGAGCAGTTCTTC	CASSQGPGFSSGSQYNEQFF
TRBV6-5	-	TRBD1	TRBJ1-1	TGTGCCAGCAGCAAAGGACAGGAGGTAGCTTTCTTT	CASSKGQEVAFF
TRBV19	-	TRBD1	TRBJ1-2	TGTGCCACGAAAGCCGGGACAGGGGGTATCTATGGCTACACCTTC	CATKAGTGGIYGYTF
TRBV15	-	TRBD1	TRBJ2-6	TGTGCCACCAGCGCCGACAGGGCTGGGGCCAACGTCCTGACTTTC	CATSADRAGANVLTF
TRBV27	-	TRBD1	TRBJ1-4	TGTGCCAGCATCACTGACAGGGTTTTAGAAAAACTGTTTTTT	CASITDRVLEKLFF
TRBV3-1/TRBV3-2	once	TRBD2	TRBJ2-3	TGTGCCAGCAGCCGCACTCCTCGCGGGAGTATAACAGATACGCAGTATTTT	CASSRTPRGSITDTQYF